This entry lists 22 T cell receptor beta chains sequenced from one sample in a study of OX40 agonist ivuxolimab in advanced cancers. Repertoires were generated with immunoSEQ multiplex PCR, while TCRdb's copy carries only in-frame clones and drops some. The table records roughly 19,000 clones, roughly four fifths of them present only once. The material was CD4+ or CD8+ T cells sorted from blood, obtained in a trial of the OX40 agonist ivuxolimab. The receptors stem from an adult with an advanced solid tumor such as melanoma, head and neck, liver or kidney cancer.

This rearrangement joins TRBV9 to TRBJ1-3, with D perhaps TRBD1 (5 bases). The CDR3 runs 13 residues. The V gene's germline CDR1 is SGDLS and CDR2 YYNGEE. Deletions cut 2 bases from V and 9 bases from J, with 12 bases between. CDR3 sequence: CASSVNRQGTIYF. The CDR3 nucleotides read TGTGCCAGCAGCGTCAACCGTCAGGGCACCATATATTTT.

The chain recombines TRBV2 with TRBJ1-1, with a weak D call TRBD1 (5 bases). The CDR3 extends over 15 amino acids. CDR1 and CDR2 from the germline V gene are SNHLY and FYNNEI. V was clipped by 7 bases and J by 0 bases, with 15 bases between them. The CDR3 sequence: CASTPRGGMNTEAFF. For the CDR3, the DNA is TGTGCCAGCACCCCTAGGGGAGGGATGAACACTGAAGCTTTCTTT.

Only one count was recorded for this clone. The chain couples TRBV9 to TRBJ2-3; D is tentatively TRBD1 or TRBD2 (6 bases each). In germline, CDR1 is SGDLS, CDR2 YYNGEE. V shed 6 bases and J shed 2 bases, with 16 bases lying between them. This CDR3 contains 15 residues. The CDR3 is CASTRGAALTDTQYF. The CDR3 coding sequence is TGTGCCAGCACAAGGGGGGCGGCCCTCACAGATACGCAGTATTTT. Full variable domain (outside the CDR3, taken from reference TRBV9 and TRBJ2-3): DSGVTQTPKHLITATGQRVTLRCSPRSGDLSVYWYQQSLDQGLQFLIQYYNGEERAKGNILERFSAQQFPDLHSELNLSSLELGDSALYFCASTRGAALTDTQYFGPGTRLTVL.

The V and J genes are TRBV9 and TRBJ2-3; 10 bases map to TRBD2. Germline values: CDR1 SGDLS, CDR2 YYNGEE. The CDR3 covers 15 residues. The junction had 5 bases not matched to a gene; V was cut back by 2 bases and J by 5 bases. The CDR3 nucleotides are TGTGCCAGCAGCGTCATAGCGGGAGGAGGAGATACGCAGTATTTT. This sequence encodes CASSVIAGGGDTQYF.

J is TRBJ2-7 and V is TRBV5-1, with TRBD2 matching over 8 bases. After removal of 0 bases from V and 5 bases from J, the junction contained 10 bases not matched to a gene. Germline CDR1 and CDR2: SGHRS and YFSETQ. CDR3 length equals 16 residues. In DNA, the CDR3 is TGCGCCAGCAGCTTGGGTCCAGCGGGAGATATCAACGAGCAGTACTTC. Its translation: CASSLGPAGDINEQYF. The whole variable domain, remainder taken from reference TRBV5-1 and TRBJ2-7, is KAGVTQTPRYLIKTRGQQVTLSCSPISGHRSVSWYQQTPGQGLQFLFEYFSETQRNKGNFPGRFSGRQFSNSRSEMNVSTLELGDSALYLCASSLGPAGDINEQYFGPGTRLTVT.

This CDR3 is CASSTRLAGSSYNEQFF. The CDR3 DNA sequence: TGTGCCAGCAGTACCCGACTAGCGGGGAGCTCCTACAATGAGCAGTTCTTC. V gene TRBV27 combines with J gene TRBJ2-1; 11 bases map to TRBD2. With V trimmed by 5 bases and J by 0 bases, 6 bases remained unmatched. The CDR3 totals 17 residues. Germline values: CDR1 MNHEY, CDR2 SMNVEV (reference sequence).

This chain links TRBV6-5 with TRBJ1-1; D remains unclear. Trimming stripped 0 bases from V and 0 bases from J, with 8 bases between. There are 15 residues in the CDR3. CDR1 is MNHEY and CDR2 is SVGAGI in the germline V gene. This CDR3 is CASSYSVSMNTEAFF. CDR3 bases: TGTGCCAGCAGTTACTCGGTCAGCATGAACACTGAAGCTTTCTTT.

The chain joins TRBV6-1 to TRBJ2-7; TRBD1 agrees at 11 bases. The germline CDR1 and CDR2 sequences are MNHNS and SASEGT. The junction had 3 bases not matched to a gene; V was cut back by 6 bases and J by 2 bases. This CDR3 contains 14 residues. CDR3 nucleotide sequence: TGTGCCAGCAGGGCGGACAGGGGGCCCTACGAGCAGTACTTC. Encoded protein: CASRADRGPYEQYF.

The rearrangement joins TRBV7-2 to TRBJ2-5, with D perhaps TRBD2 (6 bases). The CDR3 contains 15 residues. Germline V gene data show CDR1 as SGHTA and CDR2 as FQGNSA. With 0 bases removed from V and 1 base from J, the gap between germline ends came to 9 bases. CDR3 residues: CASSLAGGFQETQYF. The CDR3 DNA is TGTGCCAGCAGCTTAGCGGGAGGATTCCAAGAGACCCAGTACTTC.

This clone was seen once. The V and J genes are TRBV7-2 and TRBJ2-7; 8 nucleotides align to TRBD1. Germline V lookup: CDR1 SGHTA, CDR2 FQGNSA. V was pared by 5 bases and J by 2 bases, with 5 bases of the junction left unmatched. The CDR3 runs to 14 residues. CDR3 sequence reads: CASSRSGGAYEQYF. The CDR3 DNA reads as TGTGCCAGCAGCCGTTCAGGGGGCGCCTACGAGCAGTACTTC.

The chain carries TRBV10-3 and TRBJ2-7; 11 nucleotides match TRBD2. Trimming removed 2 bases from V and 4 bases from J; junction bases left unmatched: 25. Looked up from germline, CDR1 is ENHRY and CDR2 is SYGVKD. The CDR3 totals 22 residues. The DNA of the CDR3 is TGTGCCATCAGTGAGCCCCCTCCCGGGACAGGCACCACTAGCGGGAGACGGTACGAGCAGTACTTC. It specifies CAISEPPPGTGTTSGRRYEQYF.

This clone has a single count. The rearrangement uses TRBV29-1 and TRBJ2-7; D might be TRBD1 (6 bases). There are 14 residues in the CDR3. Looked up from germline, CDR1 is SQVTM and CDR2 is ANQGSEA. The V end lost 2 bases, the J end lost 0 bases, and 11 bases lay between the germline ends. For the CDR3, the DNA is TGCAGCGTTGAAAGGCAGGGGAGCTCCTACGAGCAGTACTTC. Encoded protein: CSVERQGSSYEQYF.

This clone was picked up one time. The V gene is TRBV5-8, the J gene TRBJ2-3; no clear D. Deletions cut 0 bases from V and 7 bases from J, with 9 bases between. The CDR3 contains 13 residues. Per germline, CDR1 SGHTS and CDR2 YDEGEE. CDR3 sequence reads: CASSLAGTNTQYF. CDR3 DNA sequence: TGTGCCAGCAGCTTGGCGGGTACGAATACGCAGTATTTT.

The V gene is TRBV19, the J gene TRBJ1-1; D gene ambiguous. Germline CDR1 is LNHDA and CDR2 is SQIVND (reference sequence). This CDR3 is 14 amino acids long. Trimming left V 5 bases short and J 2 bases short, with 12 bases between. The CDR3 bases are TGTGCCAGTAGTGACCGGGAAGTTAACACTGAAGCTTTCTTT. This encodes CASSDREVNTEAFF.

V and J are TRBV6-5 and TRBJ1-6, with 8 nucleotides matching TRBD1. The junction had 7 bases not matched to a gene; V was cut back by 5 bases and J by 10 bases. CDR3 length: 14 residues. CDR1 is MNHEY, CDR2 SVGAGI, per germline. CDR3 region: CASSKGQVWSPLHF. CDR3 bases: TGTGCCAGCAGTAAGGGACAGGTGTGGTCACCCCTCCACTTT.

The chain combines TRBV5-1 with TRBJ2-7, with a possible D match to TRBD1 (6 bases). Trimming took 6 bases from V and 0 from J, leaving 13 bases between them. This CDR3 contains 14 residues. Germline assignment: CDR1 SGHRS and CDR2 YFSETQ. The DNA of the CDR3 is TGCGCCAGCACAATCGGACAGAGCTCCTACGAGCAGTACTTC. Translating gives CASTIGQSSYEQYF.

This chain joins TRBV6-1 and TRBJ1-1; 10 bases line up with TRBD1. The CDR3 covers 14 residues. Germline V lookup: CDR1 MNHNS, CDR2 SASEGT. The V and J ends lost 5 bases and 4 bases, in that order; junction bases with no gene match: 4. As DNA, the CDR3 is TGTGCCAGCAGTCTTAGGACAGGGGGCACTGAAGCTTTCTTT. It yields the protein CASSLRTGGTEAFF.

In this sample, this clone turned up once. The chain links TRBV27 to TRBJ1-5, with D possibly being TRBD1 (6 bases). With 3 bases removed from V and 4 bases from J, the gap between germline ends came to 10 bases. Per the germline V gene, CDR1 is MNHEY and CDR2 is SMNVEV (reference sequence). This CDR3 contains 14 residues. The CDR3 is CASSFERGNQPQHF. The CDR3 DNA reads TGTGCCAGCAGTTTTGAGAGGGGGAATCAGCCCCAGCATTTT.

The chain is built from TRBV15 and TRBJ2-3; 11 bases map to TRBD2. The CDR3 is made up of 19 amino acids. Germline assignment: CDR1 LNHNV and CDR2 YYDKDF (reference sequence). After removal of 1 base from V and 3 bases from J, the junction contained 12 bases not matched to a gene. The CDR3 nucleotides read TGTGCCACCAGCAGAGGGGGGACTAGCGGACGCGGGAGTACAGATACGCAGTATTTT. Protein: CATSRGGTSGRGSTDTQYF. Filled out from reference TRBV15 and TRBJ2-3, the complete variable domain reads DAMVIQNPRYQVTQFGKPVTLSCSQTLNHNVMYWYQQKSSQAPKLLFHYYDKDFNNEADTPDNFQSRRPNTSFCFLDIRSPGLGDTAMYLCATSRGGTSGRGSTDTQYFGPGTRLTVL.

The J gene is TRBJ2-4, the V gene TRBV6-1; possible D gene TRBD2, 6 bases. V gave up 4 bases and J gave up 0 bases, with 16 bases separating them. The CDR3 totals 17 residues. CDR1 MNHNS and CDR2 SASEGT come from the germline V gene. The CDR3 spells CASSAGLGDLAKNIQYF. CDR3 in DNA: TGTGCCAGCAGTGCTGGGTTGGGGGACTTAGCCAAAAACATTCAGTACTTC.

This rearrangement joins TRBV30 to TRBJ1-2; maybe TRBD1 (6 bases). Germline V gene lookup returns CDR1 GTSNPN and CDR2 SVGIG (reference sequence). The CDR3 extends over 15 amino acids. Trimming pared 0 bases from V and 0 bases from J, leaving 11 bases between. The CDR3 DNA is TGTGCCTGGAGTGTACTACAGGGAACTAACTATGGCTACACCTTC. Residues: CAWSVLQGTNYGYTF.

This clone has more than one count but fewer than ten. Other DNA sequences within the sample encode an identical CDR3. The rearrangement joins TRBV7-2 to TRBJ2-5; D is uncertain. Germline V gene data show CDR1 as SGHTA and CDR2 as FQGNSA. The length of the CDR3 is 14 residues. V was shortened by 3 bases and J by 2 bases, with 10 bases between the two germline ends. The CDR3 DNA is TGTGCCAGCAGCTTGAGTACACATCAAGAGACCCAGTACTTC. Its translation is CASSLSTHQETQYF.